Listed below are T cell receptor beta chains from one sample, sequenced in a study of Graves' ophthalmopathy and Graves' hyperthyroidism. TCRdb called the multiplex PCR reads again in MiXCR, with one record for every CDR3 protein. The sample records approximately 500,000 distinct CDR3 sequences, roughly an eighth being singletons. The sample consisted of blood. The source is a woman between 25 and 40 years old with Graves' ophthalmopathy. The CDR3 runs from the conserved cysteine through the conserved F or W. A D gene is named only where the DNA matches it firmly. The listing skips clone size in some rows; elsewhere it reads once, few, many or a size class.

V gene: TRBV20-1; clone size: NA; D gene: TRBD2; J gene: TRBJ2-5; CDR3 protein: CSARYRLAWETKYF; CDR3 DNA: TGCAGTGCTAGATATCGACTAGCATGGGAGACCAAGTACTTC
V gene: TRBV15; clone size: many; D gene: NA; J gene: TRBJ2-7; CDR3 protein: CATSGSVWDYLDEQYF; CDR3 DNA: TGTGCCACCAGCGGTAGCGTCTGGGATTACCTAGACGAGCAGTACTTC
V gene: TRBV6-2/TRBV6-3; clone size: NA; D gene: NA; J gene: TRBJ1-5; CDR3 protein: CASSITGFANQPQHF; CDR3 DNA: TGTGCCAGCAGTATCACAGGGTTTGCCAATCAGCCCCAGCATTTT
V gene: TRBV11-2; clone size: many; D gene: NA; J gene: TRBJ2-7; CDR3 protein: CASASSMDEQYF; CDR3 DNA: TGTGCCTCGGCCAGCTCGATGGACGAGCAGTACTTC
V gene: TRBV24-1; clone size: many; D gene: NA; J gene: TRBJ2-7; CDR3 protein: CATSDSWGTSYEQYF; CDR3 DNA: TGTGCCACCAGTGATTCTTGGGGAACCTCCTACGAGCAGTACTTC
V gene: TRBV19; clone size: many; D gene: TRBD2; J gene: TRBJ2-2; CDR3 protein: CASSLREETEYGELFF; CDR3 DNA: TGTGCCAGTAGTCTACGGGAGGAAACGGAATACGGGGAGCTGTTTTTT
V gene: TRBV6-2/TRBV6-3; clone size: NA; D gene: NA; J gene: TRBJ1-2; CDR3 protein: CASSHNIGYGYTF; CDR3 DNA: TGTGCCAGCAGCCATAATATCGGTTATGGCTACACCTTC
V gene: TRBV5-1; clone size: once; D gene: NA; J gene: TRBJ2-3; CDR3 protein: CASSLRTSTDTQYF; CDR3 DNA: TGCGCCAGCAGCTTGAGGACTAGCACAGATACGCAGTATTTT
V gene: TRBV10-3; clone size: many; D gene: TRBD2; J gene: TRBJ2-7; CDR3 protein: CAITTSLTSGTAYEQYF; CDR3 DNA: TGTGCCATCACCACATCCCTCACTAGCGGGACAGCCTACGAGCAGTACTTC
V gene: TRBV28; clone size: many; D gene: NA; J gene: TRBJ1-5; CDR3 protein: CASSTLPQDLWGNQPQHF; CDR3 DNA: TGTGCCAGCAGTACCCTCCCCCAGGACCTGTGGGGCAATCAGCCCCAGCATTTT
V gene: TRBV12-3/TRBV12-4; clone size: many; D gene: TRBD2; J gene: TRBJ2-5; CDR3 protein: CASSLNGGAKETQYF; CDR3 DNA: TGTGCCAGCAGTTTAAACGGGGGGGCCAAAGAGACCCAGTACTTC
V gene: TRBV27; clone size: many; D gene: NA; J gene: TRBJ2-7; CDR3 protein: CASQGIIGPYEQYF; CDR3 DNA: TGTGCCTCCCAGGGGATAATCGGGCCGTACGAGCAGTACTTC
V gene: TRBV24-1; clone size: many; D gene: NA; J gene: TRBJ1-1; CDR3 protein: CATMRGGNTEAFF; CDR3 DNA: TGTGCCACCATGAGGGGGGGGAACACTGAAGCTTTCTTT
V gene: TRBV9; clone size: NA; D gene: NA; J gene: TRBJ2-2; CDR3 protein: CASSATGLGRQSGELFF; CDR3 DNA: TGTGCCAGCAGCGCAACAGGTCTCGGTCGGCAGTCCGGGGAGCTGTTTTTT
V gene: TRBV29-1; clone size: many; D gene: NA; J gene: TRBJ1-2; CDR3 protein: CSVLTHPFGYTF; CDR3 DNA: TGCAGCGTATTGACGCACCCCTTTGGCTACACCTTC